Listed here are 12 T cell receptor beta chains from one sample, sequenced in a study of lymphopenia after photon versus proton radiotherapy. Assay used: immunoSEQ multiplex PCR; TCRdb lists only in-frame clones, some missing. This table holds tens of thousands of clones, about 85% found once. The source material was peripheral blood, sampled from a patient treated with photon-based radiotherapy. The origin of the receptors is a middle-aged man with gastric cancer.

The chain combines TRBV5-1 with TRBJ1-6; 9 bases map to TRBD1. The CDR3 length is 15 residues. Trimming at V came to 3 bases and at J to 7 bases, leaving 5 bases not matched to a gene. The germline CDR1 and CDR2 sequences are SGHRS and YFSETQ. CDR3 sequence reads: CASSSAGTGNSPLHF. Written as DNA, the CDR3 is TGCGCCAGCAGCTCCGCCGGGACAGGGAATTCACCCCTCCACTTT. The whole variable domain, filled in from reference TRBV5-1 and TRBJ1-6, reads KAGVTQTPRYLIKTRGQQVTLSCSPISGHRSVSWYQQTPGQGLQFLFEYFSETQRNKGNFPGRFSGRQFSNSRSEMNVSTLELGDSALYLCASSSAGTGNSPLHFGNGTRLTVT.

This chain joins TRBV18 and TRBJ1-1; a possible D gene is TRBD1 (5 bases). The CDR3 extends over 15 amino acids. Trimming stripped 4 bases from V and 1 base from J, with 13 bases between. Germline lookup yields CDR1 KGHSH and CDR2 LQKENI. The CDR3 here is CASSLGTVGNTEAFF. Written as DNA, the CDR3 is TGTGCCAGCTCACTTGGGACGGTGGGGAACACTGAAGCTTTCTTT.

The chain joins TRBV7-2 to TRBJ2-5; 7 bases line up with TRBD1. The CDR3 sequence is 16 residues long. V dropped 5 bases and J dropped 4; count of bases not matched to a gene: 13. Per germline, CDR1 SGHTA and CDR2 FQGNSA. CDR3 residues: CASSRPQQGWAETQYF. The DNA of the CDR3 is TGTGCCAGCAGCCGACCACAACAGGGGTGGGCAGAGACCCAGTACTTC. The entire variable domain, with the rest obtained from reference TRBV7-2 and TRBJ2-5, is as follows: GAGVSQSPSNKVTEKGKDVELRCDPISGHTALYWYRQSLGQGLEFLIYFQGNSAPDKSGLPSDRFSAERTGGSVSTLTIQRTQQEDSAVYLCASSRPQQGWAETQYFGPGTRLLVL.

This clone was detected a few times. The chain joins TRBV5-4 to TRBJ2-7; D is undetermined. The CDR3 sequence is 13 residues long. V dropped 1 base and J dropped 5 bases, with 10 bases sitting between them. Germline V gene sequence: CDR1 SGHNT, CDR2 YYREEE (reference sequence). In nucleotides, the CDR3 is TGTGCCAGCAGCTTGCTCCCGGGCAACGAGCAGTACTTC. Residues: CASSLLPGNEQYF.

V and J are TRBV4-2 and TRBJ2-7, with D uncertain. Trimming took off 0 bases at V and 0 bases at J, with 9 bases between the two ends. The CDR3 totals 15 residues. CDR1 and CDR2 (germline): LGHNA, YNFKEQ. CDR3 sequence (DNA): TGTGCCAGCAGCCAAGAGCAGGCCAGCTCCTACGAGCAGTACTTC. Its protein product is CASSQEQASSYEQYF.

The chain employs TRBV14 and TRBJ1-2; no firm D call. This CDR3 contains 14 residues. Deletions cut 3 bases from V and 8 bases from J, with 16 bases between. Germline CDR1 reads SGHDN; CDR2 reads FVKESK. The DNA for the CDR3 is TGTGCCAGCAGCCAGCTAATACATCCGGGGGGCTACACCTTC. As protein: CASSQLIHPGGYTF.

This sequence joins TRBV30 and TRBJ1-2, with TRBD1 identical over 9 bases. The V and J ends lost 4 bases and 1 base, in that order; junction bases with no gene match: 10. The CDR3 has 16 residues. CDR1 is GTSNPN, CDR2 SVGIG, per germline (reference sequence). This CDR3 is CAWKRDRAYYNYGYTF. The CDR3, as DNA: TGTGCCTGGAAACGGGACAGGGCCTATTATAACTATGGCTACACCTTC. The variable domain in full, completed from reference TRBV30 and TRBJ1-2, reads SQTIHQWPATLVQPVGSPLSLECTVEGTSNPNLYWYRQAAGRGLQLLFYSVGIGQISSEVPQNLSASRPQDRQFILSSKKLLLSDSGFYLCAWKRDRAYYNYGYTFGSGTRLTVV.

This rearrangement joins TRBV27 to TRBJ2-5; 13 bases line up with TRBD2. The CDR3 is 16 residues long. V trimming: 3 bases; J trimming: 6 bases; junction bases outside the gene matches: 7. Germline V gives CDR1 MNHEY, CDR2 SMNVEV (reference sequence). In DNA, the CDR3 is TGTGCCAGCAGTTTTACTGGACTAGCGGGAGACCAGACCCAGTACTTC. It translates to CASSFTGLAGDQTQYF.

This chain connects TRBV12-5 to TRBJ1-5, with 7 nucleotides matching TRBD1. The germline CDR1 and CDR2 sequences are LGHNT and FRNRAP. The CDR3 sequence is 15 residues long. V shed 1 base and J 2 bases; nucleotides not matched to a gene: 2. The CDR3, as DNA: TGTGCTAGTGGTTTGGGGGACAGTGGCAATCAGCCCCAGCATTTT. It translates to CASGLGDSGNQPQHF.

The J gene is TRBJ2-7, the V gene TRBV9; D perhaps matches TRBD2 (5 bases). Between the trimmed V and J ends, which lost 4 bases and 3 bases, there was a span of 11 bases. Germline CDR1 and CDR2: SGDLS and YYNGEE. The CDR3 is 13 amino acids. The CDR3 spells CASSLAEGYEQYF. The CDR3 DNA reads as TGTGCCAGCAGCCTTGCAGAGGGCTACGAGCAGTACTTC.

The genes are TRBV6-1 and TRBJ2-3; 12 bases fit TRBD1. Germline V lookup: CDR1 MNHNS, CDR2 SASEGT. V trimming: 7 bases; J trimming: 6 bases; junction bases outside the gene matches: 8. This CDR3 has 15 residues. The CDR3 DNA reads as TGTGCCAGCATCCCCGGGACAGGGGGCAAGGATACGCAGTATTTT. It translates to CASIPGTGGKDTQYF.

The rearrangement joins TRBV11-2 to TRBJ2-7; D might be TRBD1 or TRBD2, each matching 5 bases. The V end lost 5 bases, the J end lost 2 bases, and 13 bases lay between the germline ends. From germline, CDR1 is SGHAT and CDR2 FQNNGV. The CDR3 extends over 14 amino acids. The CDR3 DNA is TGTGCCAGCAGCCTCACCGGGACGACCTACGAGCAGTACTTC. Its translation is CASSLTGTTYEQYF.